The next 27 T cell receptor beta chains were all read from a single sample in a study of post-analysis software for immune sequencing data. Findings and limits, study-wide: Controls showed lower frequencies than patients for five or six TRBV segments, and TRBV5-6, TRBV5-1 and TRBV20-1 were among these.

These receptors have no identified antigens. Carried by the TCR beta cDNA libraries were unique molecular identifiers. TCRdb passed the PCR reads through MiXCR, listing each CDR3 protein once. The repertoire includes about 570,000 distinct CDR3 sequences, approximately 34% of them detected once, and 4.5% to 7.5% sits in the top ten. Sample: blood. All receptors derive from a girl under 18 with multiple sclerosis.

The chain uses TRBV4-1 and TRBJ2-7, with TRBD2 as a possible D gene (5 bases). The last part of the DNA fits TRBJ2-5 better; the J call may be wrong. Germline CDR1 MGHRA, CDR2 YSYEKL. The CDR3 loop spans 13 amino acids. CDR3 nucleotide sequence: TGCGCCAGCAGCCAATGGACTCGGGAGACCCAGTACTTC. Translating it yields CASSQWTRETQYF.

The rearrangement joins TRBV20-1 to TRBJ2-5, with a tentative D call TRBD1 (5 bases). Trimming left V 5 bases short and J 5 bases short, with 15 bases between. Germline CDR1 and CDR2: DFQATT and SNEGSKA (reference sequence). This CDR3 contains 13 residues. The CDR3 DNA follows: TGCAGTGCTCCTGACAGAGTGGGGGAGACCCAGTACTTC. Translation: CSAPDRVGETQYF.

This clonotype was counted between two and nine times. The genes are TRBV20-1 and TRBJ1-2, with D unclear. Germline V gene data show CDR1 as DFQATT and CDR2 as SNEGSKA (reference sequence). The CDR3 runs to 12 residues. V was trimmed by 6 bases and J by 6 bases, leaving 14 bases between them. CDR3 amino acids: CSAPQLTNGYTF. As DNA, the CDR3 is TGCAGTGCCCCCCAGCTTACGAATGGCTACACCTTC.

The chain joins TRBV5-8 to TRBJ2-5; 12 nucleotides agree with TRBD2. The DNA end is more similar to TRBJ2-1, so the J call may be wrong. The CDR3 consists of 15 residues. The germline gives CDR1 SGHTS, CDR2 YDEGEE. As DNA, the CDR3 is TGTGCCAGCAGCAAAGGACTAGCGGGGCAAGAGACCCAGTTCTTC. Its translation: CASSKGLAGQETQFF.

The rearrangement links TRBV5-1 to TRBJ1-2, with 10 bases identical to TRBD1. V was clipped by 4 bases and J by 6 bases; unmatched bases: 6. The germline V gene has CDR1 SGHRS and CDR2 YFSETQ. This CDR3 region has 14 residues. In nucleotides, the CDR3 is TGCGCCAGCAGCACGGACAGGGGGTACGATGGCTACACCTTC. Translation gives CASSTDRGYDGYTF.

The V and J genes are TRBV20-1 and TRBJ1-4; the D gene is possibly TRBD1 (5 bases). This CDR3 contains 11 residues. CDR1 and CDR2 (germline): DFQATT, SNEGSKA (reference sequence). V was pared by 5 bases and J by 8 bases, with 9 bases between. The CDR3 DNA reads as TGCAGTGCTCAGTACAGGGAAAAACTGTTTTTT. Encoded protein: CSAQYREKLFF.

This chain connects TRBV6-5 to TRBJ2-1; 10 bases are a match to TRBD2. This CDR3 is built from 12 residues. The J segment lost 10 bases and the V segment lost 6 bases, leaving 3 bases of the junction unmatched. Germline CDR1 reads MNHEY; CDR2 reads SVGAGI. In DNA, the CDR3 is TGTGCCAGCAGACTACTAGCGGGGGAGCAGTTCTTC. Protein product: CASRLLAGEQFF.

This clonotype showed up just a few times. The gene calls are TRBV9 and TRBJ2-6; 7 nucleotides match TRBD1. J was trimmed by 0 bases and V by 2 bases; bases with no gene match: 5. The CDR3 spans 17 residues. CDR1 SGDLS and CDR2 YYNGEE come from the germline V gene. CDR3 in amino acids: CASSVRGSSSGANVLTF. CDR3 DNA sequence: TGTGCCAGCAGCGTCAGGGGGTCTAGCTCTGGGGCCAACGTCCTGACTTTC.

There are a few counts of this clonotype. The V call is TRBV11-2, the J call TRBJ2-1; 7 positions match TRBD2. The germline CDR1 and CDR2 sequences are SGHAT and FQNNGV. CDR3 length equals 15 residues. The V segment lost 5 bases and the J segment 4 bases; nucleotides outside the gene matches: 8. CDR3 nucleotides: TGTGCCAGCAGCACCCCGGGACTACTGTACAATGAGCAGTTCTTC. Amino acids: CASSTPGLLYNEQFF.

The chain uses TRBV6-1 and TRBJ2-2; either TRBD1 or TRBD2 may supply D (5 bases each). CDR1 and CDR2 from the germline V gene are MNHNS and SASEGT. The CDR3 runs 16 residues. V was clipped by 5 bases and J by 0 bases, with 13 bases between them. CDR3 loop: CASSLGRATNTGELFF. The CDR3, as DNA: TGTGCCAGCAGTCTGGGGCGGGCCACGAACACCGGGGAGCTGTTTTTT.

The CDR3 spells CASRYRGGTYEQYF. Here the CDR3 DNA reads TGTGCCAGCAGGTACCGGGGGGGCACCTACGAGCAGTACTTC. The chain recombines TRBV6-2 or TRBV6-3 with TRBJ2-5; 8 bases match TRBD2. Gene TRBJ2-7 matches the end of the DNA better, so the J call may be wrong. Germline CDR1 is MNHEY and CDR2 is SVGEGT. The CDR3 is 14 residues long.

This clonotype was counted at least ten times. The chain joins TRBV6-6 to TRBJ2-1; a possible D gene is TRBD2 (5 bases). The CDR3 covers 14 residues. V lost 5 bases to trimming and J lost 0 bases, with 8 bases between them. Germline V gene sequence: CDR1 MNHNY, CDR2 SVGAGI (reference sequence). The CDR3 is CASSRGNSYNEQFF. The CDR3 nucleotides read TGTGCCAGCAGTAGAGGGAACTCCTACAATGAGCAGTTCTTC.

This chain connects TRBV20-1 to TRBJ1-6; 8 bases map to TRBD1. V was clipped by 1 base and J by 9 bases; unmatched bases: 14. There are 17 residues in the CDR3. CDR1 is DFQATT, CDR2 SNEGSKA, per germline (reference sequence). CDR3 nucleotide sequence: TGCAGTGCTAGAGCCCCCCCAGGACAGGGTAGAATTTCACCCCTCCACTTT. It is translated as CSARAPPGQGRISPLHF.

This clonotype was observed a handful of times. The V call is TRBV15, the J call TRBJ2-7, with 8 nucleotides matching TRBD1. Germline V gene lookup returns CDR1 LNHNV and CDR2 YYDKDF (reference sequence). V lost 6 bases to trimming and J lost 5 bases; unmatched junction nucleotides: 3. This CDR3 is 12 amino acids long. CDR3 DNA: TGTGCCACCAGTAACAGGGGGGACGAGCAGTACTTC. Translation: CATSNRGDEQYF.

This clonotype was recorded many times. The rearrangement uses TRBV12-3 or TRBV12-4 and TRBJ2-3; tentative D call: TRBD1 (6 bases). V shed 3 bases and J shed 1 base, with 8 bases lying between them. This CDR3 region has 14 residues. The CDR3 loop reads CASSFGGGTDTQYF. In nucleotides, the CDR3 is TGTGCCAGCAGTTTTGGGGGCGGCACAGATACGCAGTATTTT.

The rearrangement uses TRBV7-8 and TRBJ2-3; D is unclear. Germline CDR1 reads SGHVS; CDR2 reads FQNEAQ. This CDR3 spans 14 amino acids. V lost 5 bases and J 0 bases, leaving 9 bases between the germline ends. The CDR3 DNA reads as TGTGCCAGCAGCCCCCCCGCGAGCACAGATACGCAGTATTTT. This gives the protein CASSPPASTDTQYF.

The rearrangement joins TRBV4-1 to TRBJ1-4; 8 bases are a match to TRBD1. Germline V lookup: CDR1 MGHRA, CDR2 YSYEKL. The CDR3 sequence is 15 residues long. Trimming took 0 bases from V and 6 from J; bases not matched to a gene: 3. The chain's CDR3 is CASSQDRGRHEKLFF. The CDR3 DNA follows: TGCGCCAGCAGCCAAGACAGGGGGCGCCATGAAAAACTGTTTTTT.

With respect to this clonotype: A much larger clone lies a single base off, so this may be a read error. The chain employs TRBV12-3 or TRBV12-4 and TRBJ1-5, with D perhaps matching TRBD1 (6 bases). Trimming pared 6 bases from V and 0 bases from J, leaving 9 bases between. The CDR3 consists of 14 residues. The CDR3 nucleotides read TGTGCCAGCAGGGGACACTATAGCAATCAGCCCCAGCATTTT. It codes for CASRGHYSNQPQHF.

The rearrangement joins TRBV27 to TRBJ1-5; 7 bases match TRBD1. Germline V gives CDR1 MNHEY, CDR2 SMNVEV (reference sequence). Trimming cost V 3 bases and J 6 bases; bases outside gene matches: 8. CDR3 length: 15 amino acids. The CDR3 protein is CASSLGGQPPQPQHF. In DNA form, the CDR3 reads TGTGCCAGCAGTTTGGGGGGACAGCCACCTCAGCCCCAGCATTTT.

The chain has TRBV5-1 and TRBJ2-5, with 11 bases fitting TRBD1. The CDR3 runs to 16 residues. V shed 0 bases and J 4 bases; nucleotides not matched to a gene: 5. Germline CDR1 reads SGHRS; CDR2 reads YFSETQ. The DNA of the CDR3 is TGCGCCAGCAGCTTGGATTGGACAGGGGGCTTAGAGACCCAGTACTTC. Translation gives CASSLDWTGGLETQYF.

This clonotype was seen a few times. The chain has TRBV7-9 and TRBJ1-2; D is possibly TRBD1 (6 bases). Deletions cut 4 bases from V and 4 bases from J, with 16 bases between. Germline V gene lookup returns CDR1 SEHNR and CDR2 FQNEAQ (reference sequence). The CDR3 is made up of 15 amino acids. The DNA of the CDR3 is TGTGCCAGCAGCTATGACAGGCCCCTCATCTATGGCTACACCTTC. Residues: CASSYDRPLIYGYTF.

The J gene is TRBJ1-1, the V gene TRBV20-1; 9 bases line up with TRBD1. J lost 3 bases, V lost 1 base, and 6 bases had no gene match. CDR3 length: 15 residues. The V gene's germline CDR1 is DFQATT and CDR2 SNEGSKA (reference sequence). This chain's CDR3 is CSARGQWTGDTEAFF. DNA for the CDR3: TGCAGTGCTAGAGGACAGTGGACAGGGGACACTGAAGCTTTCTTT.

This clonotype has more than one count but fewer than ten. The V call is TRBV6-6, the J call TRBJ2-5; D possibly corresponds to TRBD2 (7 bases). Trimming removed 6 bases from V and 5 bases from J, with 25 bases in between. Germline-derived CDR1 and CDR2 are MNHNY and SVGAGI (reference sequence). The CDR3 sequence is 17 residues long. The CDR3 is CASRPPEWGGLEETQYF. The CDR3 DNA reads TGTGCCAGCAGGCCCCCTGAGTGGGGGGGCCTAGAGGAGACCCAGTACTTC.

The gene calls are TRBV27 and TRBJ1-1; D is unclear. The CDR3 loop spans 18 amino acids. Trimming took 5 bases from V and 1 from J, leaving 23 bases between them. In germline, CDR1 is MNHEY, CDR2 SMNVEV (reference sequence). The CDR3 region is CASSRLGGLRRGNTEAFF. The CDR3 coding sequence is TGTGCCAGCAGTCGCCTGGGTGGCCTACGCCGAGGGAACACTGAAGCTTTCTTT.

The chain carries TRBV3-1 and TRBJ1-5; no reliable D call. The CDR3 totals 15 residues. Trimming removed 0 bases at V and 0 bases at J, with 6 bases between. Per the germline V gene, CDR1 is LGHDT and CDR2 is YNNKEL (reference sequence). CDR3: CASSQDFNSNQPQHF. DNA for the CDR3: TGTGCCAGCAGCCAAGATTTTAATAGCAATCAGCCCCAGCATTTT.

This clonotype was found once. The CDR3 reads CASSEGGGEQFF. Here the CDR3 DNA reads TGTGCCAGCAGTGAGGGGGGGGGTGAGCAGTTCTTC. The gene calls are TRBV12-3 or TRBV12-4 and TRBJ2-1, with D possibly matching TRBD2 (7 bases). The CDR3 is made up of 12 amino acids. V dropped 5 bases and J dropped 9 bases, with 11 bases sitting between them.

The chain uses TRBV6-6 and TRBJ1-6, with 8 nucleotides matching TRBD1. This CDR3 has 15 residues. Germline values: CDR1 MNHNY, CDR2 SVGAGI (reference sequence). V shed 0 bases and J 10 bases; nucleotides not matched to a gene: 5. The CDR3 DNA follows: TGTGCCAGCAGTTACTCGGCAGGGGGCGCCTCACCCCTCCACTTT. Its translation: CASSYSAGGASPLHF.